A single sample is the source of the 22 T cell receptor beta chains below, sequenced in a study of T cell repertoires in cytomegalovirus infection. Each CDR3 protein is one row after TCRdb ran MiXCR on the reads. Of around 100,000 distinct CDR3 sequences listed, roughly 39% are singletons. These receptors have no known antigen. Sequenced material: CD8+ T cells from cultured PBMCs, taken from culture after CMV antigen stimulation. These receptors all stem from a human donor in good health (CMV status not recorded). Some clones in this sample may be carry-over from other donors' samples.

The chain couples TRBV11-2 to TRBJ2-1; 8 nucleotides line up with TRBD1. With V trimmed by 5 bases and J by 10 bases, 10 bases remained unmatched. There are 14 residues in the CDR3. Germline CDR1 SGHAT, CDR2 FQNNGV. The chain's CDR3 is CASSTRTGMDEQFF. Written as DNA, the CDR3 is TGTGCCAGCAGCACGCGGACAGGGATGGACGAGCAGTTCTTC.

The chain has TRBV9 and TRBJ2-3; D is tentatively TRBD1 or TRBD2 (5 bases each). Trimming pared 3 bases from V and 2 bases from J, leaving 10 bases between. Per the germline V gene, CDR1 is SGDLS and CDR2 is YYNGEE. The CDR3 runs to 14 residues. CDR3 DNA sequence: TGTGCCAGCAGCGGGGGGTATTACACAGATACGCAGTATTTT. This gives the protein CASSGGYYTDTQYF.

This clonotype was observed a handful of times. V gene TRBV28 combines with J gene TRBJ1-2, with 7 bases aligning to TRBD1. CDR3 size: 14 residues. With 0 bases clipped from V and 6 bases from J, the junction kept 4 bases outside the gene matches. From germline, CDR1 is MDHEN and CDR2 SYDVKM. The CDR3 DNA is TGTGCCAGCAGTTTATGGCGACAGGGAAATGGCTACACCTTC. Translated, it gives CASSLWRQGNGYTF.

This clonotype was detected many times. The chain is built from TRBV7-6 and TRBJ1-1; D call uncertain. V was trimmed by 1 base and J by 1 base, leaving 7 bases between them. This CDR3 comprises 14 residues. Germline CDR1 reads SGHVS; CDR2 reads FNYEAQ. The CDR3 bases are TGTGCCAGCAGCTTAGGTTTCGAGAACACTGAAGCTTTCTTT. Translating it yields CASSLGFENTEAFF.

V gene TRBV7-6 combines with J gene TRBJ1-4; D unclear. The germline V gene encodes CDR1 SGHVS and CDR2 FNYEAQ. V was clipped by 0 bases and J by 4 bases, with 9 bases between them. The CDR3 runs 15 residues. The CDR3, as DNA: TGTGCCAGCAGCTTAGCGAACGACGGTAATGAAAAACTGTTTTTT. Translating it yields CASSLANDGNEKLFF.

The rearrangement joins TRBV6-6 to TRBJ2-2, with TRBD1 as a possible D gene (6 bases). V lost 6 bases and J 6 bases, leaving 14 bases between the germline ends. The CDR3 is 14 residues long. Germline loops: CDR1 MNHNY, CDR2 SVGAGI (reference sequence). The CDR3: CASRDTGTPGELFF. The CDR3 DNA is TGTGCCAGCAGGGATACCGGGACACCCGGGGAGCTGTTTTTT.

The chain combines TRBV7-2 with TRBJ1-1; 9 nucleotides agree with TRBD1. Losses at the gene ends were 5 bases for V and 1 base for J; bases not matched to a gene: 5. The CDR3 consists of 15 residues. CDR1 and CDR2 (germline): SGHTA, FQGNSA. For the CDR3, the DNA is TGTGCCAGCAGCAGACAGGGGGGAAAGAACACTGAAGCTTTCTTT. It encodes CASSRQGGKNTEAFF.

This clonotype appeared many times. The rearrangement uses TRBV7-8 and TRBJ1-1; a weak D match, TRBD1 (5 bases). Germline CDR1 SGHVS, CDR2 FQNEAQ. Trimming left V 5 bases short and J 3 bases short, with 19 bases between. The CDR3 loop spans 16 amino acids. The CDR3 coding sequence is TGTGCCAGCAGCCGCCCTCGGAGAGCGACAGACACTGAAGCTTTCTTT. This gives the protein CASSRPRRATDTEAFF.

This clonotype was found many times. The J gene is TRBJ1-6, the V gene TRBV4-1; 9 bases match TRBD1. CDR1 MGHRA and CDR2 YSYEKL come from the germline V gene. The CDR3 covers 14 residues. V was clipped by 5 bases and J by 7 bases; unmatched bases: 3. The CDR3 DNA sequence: TGCGCCAGCAGCGCCGGGACAGGGAATTCACCCCTCCACTTT. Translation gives CASSAGTGNSPLHF.

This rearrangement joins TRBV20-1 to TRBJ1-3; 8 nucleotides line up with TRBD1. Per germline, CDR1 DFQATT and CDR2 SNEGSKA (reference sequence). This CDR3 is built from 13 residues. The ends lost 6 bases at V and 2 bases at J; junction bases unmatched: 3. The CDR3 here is CSARDRPGNTIYF. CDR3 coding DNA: TGCAGTGCCCGGGACAGGCCTGGAAACACCATATATTTT.

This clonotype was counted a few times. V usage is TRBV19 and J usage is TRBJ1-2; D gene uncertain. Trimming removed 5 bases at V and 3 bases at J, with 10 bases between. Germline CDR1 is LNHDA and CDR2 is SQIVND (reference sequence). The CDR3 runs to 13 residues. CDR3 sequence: CASSSDGHYGYTF. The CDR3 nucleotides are TGTGCCAGTAGTTCGGACGGACACTATGGCTACACCTTC.

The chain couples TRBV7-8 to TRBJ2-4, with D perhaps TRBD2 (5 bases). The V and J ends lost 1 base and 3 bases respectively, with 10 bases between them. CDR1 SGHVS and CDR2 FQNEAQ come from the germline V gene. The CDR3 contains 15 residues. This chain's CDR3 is CASSLGVGSKNIQYF. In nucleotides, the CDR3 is TGTGCCAGCAGCTTAGGGGTGGGGAGCAAAAACATTCAGTACTTC. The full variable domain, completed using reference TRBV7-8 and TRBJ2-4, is GAGVSQSPRYKVAKRGQDVALRCDPISGHVSLFWYQQALGQGPEFLTYFQNEAQLDKSGLPSDRFFAERPEGSVSTLKIQRTQQEDSAVYLCASSLGVGSKNIQYFGAGTRLSVL.

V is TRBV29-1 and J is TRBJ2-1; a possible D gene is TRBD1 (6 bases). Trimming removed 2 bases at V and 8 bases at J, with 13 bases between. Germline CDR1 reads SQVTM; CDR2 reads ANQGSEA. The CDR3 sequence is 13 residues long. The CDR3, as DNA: TGCAGCGTTGAACGGGGACAAAGCGATGAGCAGTTCTTC. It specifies CSVERGQSDEQFF.

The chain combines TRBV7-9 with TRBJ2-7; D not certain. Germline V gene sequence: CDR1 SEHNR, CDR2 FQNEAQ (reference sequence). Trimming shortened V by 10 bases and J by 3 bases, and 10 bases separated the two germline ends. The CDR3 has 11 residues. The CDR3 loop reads CAISDDYEQYF. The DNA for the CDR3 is TGTGCCATTTCGGACGACTACGAGCAGTACTTC.

In nucleotides, the CDR3 is TGCAGCGTTGATGGGGATTTTGAGCGGGGGGCCCCAGATACGCAGTATTTT. Protein: CSVDGDFERGAPDTQYF. The chain combines TRBV29-1 with TRBJ2-3, with TRBD2 matching 9 bases. The CDR3 has 17 residues. Germline V gives CDR1 SQVTM, CDR2 ANQGSEA. J gave up 4 bases and V 3 bases, and 14 bases lay outside the gene matches.

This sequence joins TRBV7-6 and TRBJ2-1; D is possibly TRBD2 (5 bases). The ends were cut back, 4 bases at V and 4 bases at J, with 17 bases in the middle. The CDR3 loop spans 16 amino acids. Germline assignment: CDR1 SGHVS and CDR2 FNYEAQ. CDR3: CASSSRAGQGYNEQFF. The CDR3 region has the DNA TGTGCCAGCAGCTCGAGGGCTGGTCAAGGGTACAATGAGCAGTTCTTC.

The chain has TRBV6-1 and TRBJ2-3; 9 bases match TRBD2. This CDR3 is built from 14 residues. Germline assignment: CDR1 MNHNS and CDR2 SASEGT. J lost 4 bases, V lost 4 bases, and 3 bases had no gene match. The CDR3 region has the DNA TGTGCCAGCAGTGCGGCTAGCGGGGCAGATACGCAGTATTTT. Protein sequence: CASSAASGADTQYF.

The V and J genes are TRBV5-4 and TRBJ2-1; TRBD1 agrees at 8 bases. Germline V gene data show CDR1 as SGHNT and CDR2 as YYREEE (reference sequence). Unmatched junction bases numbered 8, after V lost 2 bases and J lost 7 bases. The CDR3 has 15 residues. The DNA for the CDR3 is TGTGCCAGCAGCTTTATTGGACAGGGTTTGAATGAGCAGTTCTTC. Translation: CASSFIGQGLNEQFF. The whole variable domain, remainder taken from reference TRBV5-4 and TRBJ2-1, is ETGVTQSPTHLIKTRGQQVTLRCSSQSGHNTVSWYQQALGQGPQFIFQYYREEENGRGNFPPRFSGLQFPNYSSELNVNALELDDSALYLCASSFIGQGLNEQFFGPGTRLTVL.

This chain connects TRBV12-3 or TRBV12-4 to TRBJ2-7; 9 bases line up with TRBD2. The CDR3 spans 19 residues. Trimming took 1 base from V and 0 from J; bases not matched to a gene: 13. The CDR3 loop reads CASSLGWASGDRSSYEQYF. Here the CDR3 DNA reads TGTGCCAGCAGTTTAGGATGGGCTAGCGGGGACCGGAGCTCCTACGAGCAGTACTTC.

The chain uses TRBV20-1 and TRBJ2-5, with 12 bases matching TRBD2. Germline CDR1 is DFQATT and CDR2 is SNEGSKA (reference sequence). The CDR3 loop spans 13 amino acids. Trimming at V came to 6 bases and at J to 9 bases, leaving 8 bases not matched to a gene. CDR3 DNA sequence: TGCAGTGCCTCGACTAGCGGGAGCACGGCCCAGTACTTC. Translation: CSASTSGSTAQYF.

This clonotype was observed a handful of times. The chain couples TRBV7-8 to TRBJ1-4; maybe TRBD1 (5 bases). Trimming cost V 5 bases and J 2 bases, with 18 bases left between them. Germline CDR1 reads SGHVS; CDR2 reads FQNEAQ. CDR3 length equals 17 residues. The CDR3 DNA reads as TGTGCCAGCAGCATCGCCGGGGGGTTGATTACTAATGAAAAACTGTTTTTT. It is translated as CASSIAGGLITNEKLFF.

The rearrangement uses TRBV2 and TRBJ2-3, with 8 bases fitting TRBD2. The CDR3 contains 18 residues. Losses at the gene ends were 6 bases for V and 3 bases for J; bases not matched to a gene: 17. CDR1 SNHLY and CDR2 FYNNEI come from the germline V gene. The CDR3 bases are TGTGCCAGCAGACGCGAGCCGGGGGGGCGTTTCGATACAGATACGCAGTATTTT. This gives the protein CASRREPGGRFDTDTQYF.